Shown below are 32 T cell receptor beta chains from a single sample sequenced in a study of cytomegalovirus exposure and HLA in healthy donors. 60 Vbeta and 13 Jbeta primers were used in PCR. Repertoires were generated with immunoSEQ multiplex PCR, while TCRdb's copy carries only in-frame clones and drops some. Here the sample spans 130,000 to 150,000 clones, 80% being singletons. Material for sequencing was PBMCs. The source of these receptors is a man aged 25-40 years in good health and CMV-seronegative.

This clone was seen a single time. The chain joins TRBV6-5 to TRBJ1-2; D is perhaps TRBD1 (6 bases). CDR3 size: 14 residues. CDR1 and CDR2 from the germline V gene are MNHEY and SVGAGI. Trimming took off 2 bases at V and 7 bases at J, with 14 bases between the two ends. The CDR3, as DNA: TGTGCCAGCAGTTACGTCGGGGGAGGGGGTGGCTACACCTTC. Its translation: CASSYVGGGGGYTF.

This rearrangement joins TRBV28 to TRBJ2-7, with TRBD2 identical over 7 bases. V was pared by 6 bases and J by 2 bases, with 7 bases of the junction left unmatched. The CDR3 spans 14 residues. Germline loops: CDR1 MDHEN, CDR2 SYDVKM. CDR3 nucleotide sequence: TGTGCCAGCAGCAGACCGGGACTAACCTACGAGCAGTACTTC. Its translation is CASSRPGLTYEQYF.

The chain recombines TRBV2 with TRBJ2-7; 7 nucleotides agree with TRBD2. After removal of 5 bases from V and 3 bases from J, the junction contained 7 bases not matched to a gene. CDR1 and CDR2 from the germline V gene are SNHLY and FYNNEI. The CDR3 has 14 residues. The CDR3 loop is CASSWGGFGYEQYF. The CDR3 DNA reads TGTGCCAGCAGTTGGGGGGGGTTCGGCTACGAGCAGTACTTC.

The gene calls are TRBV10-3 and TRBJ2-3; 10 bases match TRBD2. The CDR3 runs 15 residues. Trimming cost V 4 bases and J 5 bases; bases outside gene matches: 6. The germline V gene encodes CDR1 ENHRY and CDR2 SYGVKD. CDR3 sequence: CAISARLAGVDTQYF. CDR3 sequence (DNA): TGTGCCATCAGTGCGCGTCTAGCGGGAGTAGATACGCAGTATTTT.

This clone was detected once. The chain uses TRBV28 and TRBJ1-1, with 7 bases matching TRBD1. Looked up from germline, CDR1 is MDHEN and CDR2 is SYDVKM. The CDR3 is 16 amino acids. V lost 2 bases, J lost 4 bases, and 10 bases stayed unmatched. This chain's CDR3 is CASSLIYQNRGTEAFF. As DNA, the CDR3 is TGTGCCAGCAGTTTAATTTACCAGAACAGGGGCACTGAAGCTTTCTTT.

The CDR3 sequence is CASSSLGRTPFNYGYTF. The CDR3 coding sequence is TGTGCCAGTAGTTCACTGGGGCGGACACCGTTTAACTATGGCTACACCTTC. The chain is built from TRBV19 and TRBJ1-2; a weak D match, TRBD1 (5 bases). Germline V gives CDR1 LNHDA, CDR2 SQIVND (reference sequence). V was clipped by 5 bases and J by 1 base, with 20 bases between them. The CDR3 is made up of 17 amino acids. The complete variable domain, with remaining parts taken from reference TRBV19 and TRBJ1-2, reads DGGITQSPKYLFRKEGQNVTLSCEQNLNHDAMYWYRQDPGQGLRLIYYSQIVNDFQKGDIAEGYSVSREKKESFPLTVTSAQKNPTAFYLCASSSLGRTPFNYGYTFGSGTRLTVV.

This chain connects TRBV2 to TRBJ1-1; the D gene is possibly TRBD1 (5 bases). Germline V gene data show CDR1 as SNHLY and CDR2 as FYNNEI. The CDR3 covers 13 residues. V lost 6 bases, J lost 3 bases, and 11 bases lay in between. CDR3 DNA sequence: TGTGCCAGCAGCCTACAGGTCTACACTGAAGCTTTCTTT. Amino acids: CASSLQVYTEAFF.

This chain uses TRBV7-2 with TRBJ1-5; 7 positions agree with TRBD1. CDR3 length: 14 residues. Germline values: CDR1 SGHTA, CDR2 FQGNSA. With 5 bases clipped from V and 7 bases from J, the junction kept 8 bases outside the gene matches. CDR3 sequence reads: CASSLRQGEQPQHF. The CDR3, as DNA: TGTGCCAGCAGCCTCCGACAGGGCGAGCAGCCCCAGCATTTT.

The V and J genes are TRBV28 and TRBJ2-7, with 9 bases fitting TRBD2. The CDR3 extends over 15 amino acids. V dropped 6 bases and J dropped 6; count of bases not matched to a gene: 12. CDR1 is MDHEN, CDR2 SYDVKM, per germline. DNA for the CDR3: TGTGCCAGCAGATTAGCGGGAGAGGGGACCCGCGAGCAGTACTTC. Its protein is CASRLAGEGTREQYF.

As DNA, the CDR3 is TGTGCCAGCAGTTCGGGTAGCGCAGACTACAATGAGCAGTTCTTC. Its protein is CASSSGSADYNEQFF. V and J are TRBV28 and TRBJ2-1; maybe TRBD2 (5 bases). The germline V gene has CDR1 MDHEN and CDR2 SYDVKM. CDR3 length: 15 residues. Trimming took off 4 bases at V and 3 bases at J, with 13 bases between the two ends.

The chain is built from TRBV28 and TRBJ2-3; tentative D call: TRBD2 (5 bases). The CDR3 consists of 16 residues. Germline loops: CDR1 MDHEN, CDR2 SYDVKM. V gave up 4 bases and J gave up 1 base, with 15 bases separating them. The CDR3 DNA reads TGTGCCAGCAGTTCCCCAGCTGAGGGAGGCACAGATACGCAGTATTTT. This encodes CASSSPAEGGTDTQYF.

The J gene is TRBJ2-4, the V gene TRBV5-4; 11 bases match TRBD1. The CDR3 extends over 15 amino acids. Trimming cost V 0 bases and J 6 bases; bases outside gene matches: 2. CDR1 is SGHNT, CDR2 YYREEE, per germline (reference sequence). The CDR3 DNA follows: TGTGCCAGCAGCTTGGCCGGACAGGGGGCAAACATTCAGTACTTC. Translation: CASSLAGQGANIQYF. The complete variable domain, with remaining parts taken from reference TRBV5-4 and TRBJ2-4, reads ETGVTQSPTHLIKTRGQQVTLRCSSQSGHNTVSWYQQALGQGPQFIFQYYREEENGRGNFPPRFSGLQFPNYSSELNVNALELDDSALYLCASSLAGQGANIQYFGAGTRLSVL.

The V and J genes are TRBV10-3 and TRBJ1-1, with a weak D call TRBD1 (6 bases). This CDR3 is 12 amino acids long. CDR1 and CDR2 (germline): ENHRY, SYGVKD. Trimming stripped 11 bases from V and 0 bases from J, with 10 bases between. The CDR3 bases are TGTGCCTCGGGGGGCGTGAACACTGAAGCTTTCTTT. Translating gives CASGGVNTEAFF.

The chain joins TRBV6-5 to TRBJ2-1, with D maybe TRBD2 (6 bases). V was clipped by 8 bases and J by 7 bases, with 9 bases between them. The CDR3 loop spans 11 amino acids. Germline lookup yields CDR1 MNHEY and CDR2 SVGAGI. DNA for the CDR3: TGTGCCAGCGGGACTGCAAATGAGCAGTTCTTC. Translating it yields CASGTANEQFF.

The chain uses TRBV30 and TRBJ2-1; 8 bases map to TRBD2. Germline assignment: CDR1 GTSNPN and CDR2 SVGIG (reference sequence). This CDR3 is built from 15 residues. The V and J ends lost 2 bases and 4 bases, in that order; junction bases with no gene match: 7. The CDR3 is CAWSSLRGDYNEQFF. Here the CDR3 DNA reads TGTGCCTGGAGTTCCTTGCGGGGGGATTACAATGAGCAGTTCTTC.

The CDR3 DNA reads TGTGCCATCAGTGAACTGCCTTCGGGTGGCATGAGTAGCCGGGAGCTGTTTTTT. Its protein is CAISELPSGGMSSRELFF. J is TRBJ2-2 and V is TRBV10-3; D gene uncertain. Germline values: CDR1 ENHRY, CDR2 SYGVKD. Trimming stripped 3 bases from V and 9 bases from J, with 26 bases between. This CDR3 region has 18 residues.

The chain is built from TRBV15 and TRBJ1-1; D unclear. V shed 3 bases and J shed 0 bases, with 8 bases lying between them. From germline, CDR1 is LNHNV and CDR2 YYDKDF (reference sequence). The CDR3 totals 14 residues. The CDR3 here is CATSRAGMNTEAFF. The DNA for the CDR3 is TGTGCCACCAGCAGGGCAGGTATGAACACTGAAGCTTTCTTT.

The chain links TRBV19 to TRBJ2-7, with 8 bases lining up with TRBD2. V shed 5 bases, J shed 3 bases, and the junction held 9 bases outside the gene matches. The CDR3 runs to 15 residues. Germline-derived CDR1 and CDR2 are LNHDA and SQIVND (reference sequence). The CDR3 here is CASSQTPGGGYEQYF. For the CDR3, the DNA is TGTGCCAGTAGTCAAACCCCGGGGGGGGGCTACGAGCAGTACTTC.

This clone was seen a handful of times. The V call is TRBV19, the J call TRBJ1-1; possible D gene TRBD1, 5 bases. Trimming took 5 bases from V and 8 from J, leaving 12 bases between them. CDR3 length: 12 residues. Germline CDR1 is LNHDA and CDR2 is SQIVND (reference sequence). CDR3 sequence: CASSLTADEAFF. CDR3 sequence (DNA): TGTGCCAGTAGTCTGACAGCTGACGAAGCTTTCTTT. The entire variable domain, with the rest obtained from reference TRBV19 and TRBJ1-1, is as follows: DGGITQSPKYLFRKEGQNVTLSCEQNLNHDAMYWYRQDPGQGLRLIYYSQIVNDFQKGDIAEGYSVSREKKESFPLTVTSAQKNPTAFYLCASSLTADEAFFGQGTRLTVV.

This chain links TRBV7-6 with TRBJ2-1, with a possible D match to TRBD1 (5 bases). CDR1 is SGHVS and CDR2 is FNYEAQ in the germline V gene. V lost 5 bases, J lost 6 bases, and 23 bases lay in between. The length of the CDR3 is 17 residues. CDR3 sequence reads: CASSLVAGAMEVNEQFF. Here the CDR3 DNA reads TGTGCCAGCAGCCTCGTGGCTGGGGCGATGGAAGTCAATGAGCAGTTCTTC. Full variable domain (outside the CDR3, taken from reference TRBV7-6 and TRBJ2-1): GAGVSQSPRYKVTKRGQDVALRCDPISGHVSLYWYRQALGQGPEFLTYFNYEAQQDKSGLPNDRFSAERPEGSISTLTIQRTEQRDSAMYRCASSLVAGAMEVNEQFFGPGTRLTVL.

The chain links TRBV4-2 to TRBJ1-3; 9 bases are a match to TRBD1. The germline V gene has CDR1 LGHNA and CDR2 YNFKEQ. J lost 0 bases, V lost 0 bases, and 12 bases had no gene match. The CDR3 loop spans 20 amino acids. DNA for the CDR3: TGTGCCAGCAGCCAAGACAACTTCCGGGGACAGGGTCTCTCTGGAAACACCATATATTTT. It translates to CASSQDNFRGQGLSGNTIYF.

The CDR3 DNA follows: TGTGCCAGCAGCTTGCAGGGGGGTACCTATGGCTACACCTTC. It translates to CASSLQGGTYGYTF. The rearrangement joins TRBV7-9 to TRBJ1-2; 7 nucleotides align to TRBD1. The ends lost 3 bases at V and 4 bases at J; junction bases unmatched: 5. CDR1 is SEHNR and CDR2 is FQNEAQ in the germline V gene (reference sequence). This CDR3 contains 14 residues.

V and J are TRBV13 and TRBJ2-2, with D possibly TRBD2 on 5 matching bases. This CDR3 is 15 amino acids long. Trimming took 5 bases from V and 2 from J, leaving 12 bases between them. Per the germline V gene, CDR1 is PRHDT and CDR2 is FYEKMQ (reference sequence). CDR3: CASSIRTGNTGELFF. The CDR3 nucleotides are TGTGCCAGCAGCATACGGACGGGAAACACCGGGGAGCTGTTTTTT.

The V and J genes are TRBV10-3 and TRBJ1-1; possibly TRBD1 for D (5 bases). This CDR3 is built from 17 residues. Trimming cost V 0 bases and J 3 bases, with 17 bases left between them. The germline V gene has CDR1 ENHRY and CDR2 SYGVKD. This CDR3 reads CAISESGTVGGDTEAFF. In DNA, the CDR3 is TGTGCCATCAGTGAGTCTGGGACCGTGGGGGGGGACACTGAAGCTTTCTTT.

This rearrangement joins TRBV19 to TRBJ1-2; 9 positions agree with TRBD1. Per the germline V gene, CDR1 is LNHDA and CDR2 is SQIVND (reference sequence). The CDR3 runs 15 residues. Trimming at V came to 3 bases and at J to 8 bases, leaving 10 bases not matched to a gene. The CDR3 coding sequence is TGTGCCAGTAGTATCAAATCCGGGACAGGGAACGGCTACACCTTC. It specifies CASSIKSGTGNGYTF.

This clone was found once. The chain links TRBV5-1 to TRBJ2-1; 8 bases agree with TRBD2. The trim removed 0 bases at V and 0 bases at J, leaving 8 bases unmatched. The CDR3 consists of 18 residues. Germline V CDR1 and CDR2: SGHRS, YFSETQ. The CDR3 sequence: CASSLVGASGPSYNEQFF. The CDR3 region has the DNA TGCGCCAGCAGCTTGGTTGGGGCTAGCGGGCCCTCCTACAATGAGCAGTTCTTC.

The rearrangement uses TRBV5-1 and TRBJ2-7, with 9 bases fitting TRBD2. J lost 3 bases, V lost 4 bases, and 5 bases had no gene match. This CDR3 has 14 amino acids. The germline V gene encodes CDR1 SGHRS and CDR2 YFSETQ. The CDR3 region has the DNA TGCGCCAGCAGCCTCAGCGGGAGGATCTACGAGCAGTACTTC. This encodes CASSLSGRIYEQYF.

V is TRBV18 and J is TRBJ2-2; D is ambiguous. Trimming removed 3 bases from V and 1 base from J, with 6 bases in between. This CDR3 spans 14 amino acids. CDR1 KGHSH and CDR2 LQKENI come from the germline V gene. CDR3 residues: CASSPRQNTGELFF. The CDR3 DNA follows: TGTGCCAGCTCACCGAGACAGAACACCGGGGAGCTGTTTTTT.

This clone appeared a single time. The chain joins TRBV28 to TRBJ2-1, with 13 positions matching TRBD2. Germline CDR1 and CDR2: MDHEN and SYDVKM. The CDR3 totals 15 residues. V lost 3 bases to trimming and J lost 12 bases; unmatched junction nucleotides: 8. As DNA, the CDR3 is TGTGCCAGCAGTTTGACCACTAGCGGGAGGGCCGGGCAGTTCTTC. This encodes CASSLTTSGRAGQFF.

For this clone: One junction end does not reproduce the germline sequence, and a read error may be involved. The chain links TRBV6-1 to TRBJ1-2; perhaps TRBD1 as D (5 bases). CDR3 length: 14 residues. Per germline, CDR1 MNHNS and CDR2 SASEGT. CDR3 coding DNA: TGTGCCAGCAGTCGACAGCTTTCTAACTATGGCTACCCCTTC. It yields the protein CASSRQLSNYGYPF.

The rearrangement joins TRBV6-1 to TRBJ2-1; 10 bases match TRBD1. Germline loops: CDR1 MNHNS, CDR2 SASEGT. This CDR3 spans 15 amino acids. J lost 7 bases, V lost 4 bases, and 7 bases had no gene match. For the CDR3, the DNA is TGTGCCAGCAGTGGCCGGGACAGGGGTATGAATGAGCAGTTCTTC. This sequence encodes CASSGRDRGMNEQFF.

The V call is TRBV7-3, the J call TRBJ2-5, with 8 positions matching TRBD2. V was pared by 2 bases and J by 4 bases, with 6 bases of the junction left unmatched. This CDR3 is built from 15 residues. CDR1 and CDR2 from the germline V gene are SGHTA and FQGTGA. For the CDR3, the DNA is TGTGCCAGCAGCTTAGGCGCCGGGACTAGAGAGACCCAGTACTTC. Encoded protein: CASSLGAGTRETQYF.